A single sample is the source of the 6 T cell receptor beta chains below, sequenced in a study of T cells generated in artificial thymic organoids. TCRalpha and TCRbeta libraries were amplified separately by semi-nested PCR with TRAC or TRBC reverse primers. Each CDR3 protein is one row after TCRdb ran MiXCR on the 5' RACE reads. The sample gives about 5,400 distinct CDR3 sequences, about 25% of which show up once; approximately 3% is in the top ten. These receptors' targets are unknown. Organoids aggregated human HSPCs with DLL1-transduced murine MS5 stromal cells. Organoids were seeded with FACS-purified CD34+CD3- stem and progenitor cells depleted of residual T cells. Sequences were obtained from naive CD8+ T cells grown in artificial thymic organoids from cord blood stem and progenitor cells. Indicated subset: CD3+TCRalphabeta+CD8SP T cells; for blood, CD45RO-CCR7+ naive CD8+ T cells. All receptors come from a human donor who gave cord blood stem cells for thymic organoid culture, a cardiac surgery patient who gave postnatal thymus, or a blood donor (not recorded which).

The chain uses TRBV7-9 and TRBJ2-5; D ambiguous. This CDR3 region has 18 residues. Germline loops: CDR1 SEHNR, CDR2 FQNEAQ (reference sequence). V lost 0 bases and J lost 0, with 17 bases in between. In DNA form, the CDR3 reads TGTGCCAGCAGCTTAGCGCCGCAGACACCTTCGGACCAAGAGACCCAGTACTTC. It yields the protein CASSLAPQTPSDQETQYF.

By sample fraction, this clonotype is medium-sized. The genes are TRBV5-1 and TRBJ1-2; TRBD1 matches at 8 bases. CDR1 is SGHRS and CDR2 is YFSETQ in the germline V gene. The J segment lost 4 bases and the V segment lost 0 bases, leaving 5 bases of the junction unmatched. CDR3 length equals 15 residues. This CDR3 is CASSLEQGGGYGYTF. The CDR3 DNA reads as TGCGCCAGCAGCTTGGAACAGGGGGGAGGCTATGGCTACACCTTC.

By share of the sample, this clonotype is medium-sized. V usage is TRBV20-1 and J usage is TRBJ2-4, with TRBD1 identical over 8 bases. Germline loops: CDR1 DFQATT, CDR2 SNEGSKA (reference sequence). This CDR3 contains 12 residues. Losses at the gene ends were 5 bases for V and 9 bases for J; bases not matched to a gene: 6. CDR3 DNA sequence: TGCAGTGCTCTGGACAGGGCGAGCATTCAGTACTTC. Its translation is CSALDRASIQYF.

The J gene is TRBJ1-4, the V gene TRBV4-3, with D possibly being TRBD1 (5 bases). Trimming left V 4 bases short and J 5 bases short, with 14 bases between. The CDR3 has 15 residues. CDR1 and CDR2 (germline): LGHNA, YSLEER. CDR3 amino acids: CASSPWGRINEKLFF. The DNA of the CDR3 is TGCGCCAGCAGCCCCTGGGGCCGGATCAATGAAAAACTGTTTTTT.

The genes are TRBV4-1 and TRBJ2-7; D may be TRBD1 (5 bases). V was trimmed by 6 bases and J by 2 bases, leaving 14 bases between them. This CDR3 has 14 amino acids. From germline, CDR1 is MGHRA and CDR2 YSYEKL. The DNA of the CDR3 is TGCGCCAGCAGTCGTCGGGCAGGGACCTACGAGCAGTACTTC. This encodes CASSRRAGTYEQYF.

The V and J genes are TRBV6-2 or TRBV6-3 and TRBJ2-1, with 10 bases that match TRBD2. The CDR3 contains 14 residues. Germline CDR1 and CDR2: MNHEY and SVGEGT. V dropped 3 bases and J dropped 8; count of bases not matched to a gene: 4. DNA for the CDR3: TGTGCCAGCAGTTATCTAGCGGGGGTTTATGAGCAGTTCTTC. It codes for CASSYLAGVYEQFF.